This entry lists 5 T cell receptor beta chains sequenced from one sample in a study of T-cell memory formation after mild COVID-19. TCRdb re-analysed the 5' RACE reads in MiXCR, keeping a single row per CDR3 protein. Of 470,000 or so distinct CDR3 sequences in the sample, 15% to 20% were seen once. Input material: PBMCs or a T cell subset sorted from them (not recorded which). These receptors were collected from an adult woman who had mild COVID-19 (a few samples of this study predate the infection). Cell type and time point are not known.

The chain combines TRBV12-3 or TRBV12-4 with TRBJ2-3, with 12 bases identical to TRBD2. The length of the CDR3 is 16 residues. V was clipped by 5 bases and J by 6 bases; unmatched bases: 9. The CDR3 loop reads CASSARQGTSGDTQYF. CDR3 DNA sequence: TGTGCCAGCAGTGCGCGACAGGGGACTAGCGGGGATACGCAGTATTTT.

This clonotype has a handful of counts. The rearrangement joins TRBV5-1 to TRBJ2-7; 7 bases fit TRBD2. With V trimmed by 4 bases and J by 3 bases, 16 bases remained unmatched. This CDR3 is built from 17 residues. The germline V gene has CDR1 SGHRS and CDR2 YFSETQ. The CDR3 DNA is TGCGCCAGCAGCGCTTTCCGCCCCCCAGCGGGGCTCTACGAGCAGTACTTC. It encodes CASSAFRPPAGLYEQYF.

At least ten counts were recorded for this clonotype. The CDR3 region is CASSSFSGRSNTGELFF. As DNA, the CDR3 is TGCGCCAGCAGCTCATTTAGCGGGAGGTCGAACACCGGGGAGCTGTTTTTT. V and J are TRBV5-1 and TRBJ2-2, with 10 positions matching TRBD2. The CDR3 is 17 amino acids. Germline values: CDR1 SGHRS, CDR2 YFSETQ. The J segment lost 0 bases and the V segment lost 3 bases, leaving 5 bases of the junction unmatched.

The table lists this clonotype with a few counts. The rearrangement uses TRBV5-1 and TRBJ2-1, with unresolved D. Germline V gene sequence: CDR1 SGHRS, CDR2 YFSETQ. This CDR3 is 16 amino acids long. V lost 4 bases, J lost 3 bases, and 17 bases lay in between. CDR3 region: CASSPLAALGYNEQFF. In nucleotides, the CDR3 is TGCGCCAGCAGCCCCCTGGCAGCGCTTGGCTACAATGAGCAGTTCTTC.

The V gene is TRBV18, the J gene TRBJ1-5; 9 nucleotides agree with TRBD1. V was pared by 4 bases and J by 7 bases, with 5 bases of the junction left unmatched. This CDR3 has 14 amino acids. Germline-derived CDR1 and CDR2 are KGHSH and LQKENI. The CDR3 region has the DNA TGTGCCAGCTCACAGGGACAGGGCCCCCAGCCCCAGCATTTT. This encodes CASSQGQGPQPQHF.